This T cell receptor beta chain was recovered during a study of blood T cell repertoires in COVID-19. Study-level background: Spain, Italy and the United States supplied samples that represented acute and convalescent COVID-19. T cells, B-cell-depleted T cells, or PBMCs supplied cDNA or gDNA.

Clones were sequenced by immunoSEQ multiplex PCR, and TCRdb holds only the in-frame ones, with some missing. The sample carries over 75,000 clones, around four fifths recorded once. Deletions cut 6 bases from V and 3 bases from J, with 14 bases between. Germline CDR1 is MDHEN and CDR2 is SYDVKM. CDR3 size: 14 residues. Sequencing was performed on peripheral blood. This rearrangement joins TRBV28 to TRBJ1-1; D perhaps matches TRBD1 (6 bases). The clonotype was recovered from a human donor in a cohort sampled during active COVID-19. CDR3 amino acids: CASSPTGRHTEAFF. In DNA form, the CDR3 reads TGTGCCAGCAGCCCAACAGGGCGGCACACTGAAGCTTTCTTT.